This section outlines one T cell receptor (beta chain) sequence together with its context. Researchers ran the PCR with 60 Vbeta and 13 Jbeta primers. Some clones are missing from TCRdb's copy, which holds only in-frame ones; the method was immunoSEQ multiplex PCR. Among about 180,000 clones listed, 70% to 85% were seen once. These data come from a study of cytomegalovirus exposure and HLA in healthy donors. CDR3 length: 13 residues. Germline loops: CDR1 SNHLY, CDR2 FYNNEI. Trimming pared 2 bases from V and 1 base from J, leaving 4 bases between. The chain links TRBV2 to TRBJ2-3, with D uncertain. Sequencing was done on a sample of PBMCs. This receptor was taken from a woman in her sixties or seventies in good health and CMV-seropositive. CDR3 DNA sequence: TGTGCCAGCAGTGAACAGGGCACAGATACGCAGTATTTT. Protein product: CASSEQGTDTQYF.